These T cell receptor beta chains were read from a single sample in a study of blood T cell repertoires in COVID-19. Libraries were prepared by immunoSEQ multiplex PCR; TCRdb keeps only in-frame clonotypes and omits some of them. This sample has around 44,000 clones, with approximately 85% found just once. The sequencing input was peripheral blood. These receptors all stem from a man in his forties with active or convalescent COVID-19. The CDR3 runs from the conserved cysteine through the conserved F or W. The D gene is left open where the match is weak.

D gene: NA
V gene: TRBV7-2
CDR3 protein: CASSLDYQPQHF

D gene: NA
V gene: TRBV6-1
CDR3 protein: CASSELPGRNTEAFF

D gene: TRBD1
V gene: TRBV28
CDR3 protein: CASSFRDRGTGELFF

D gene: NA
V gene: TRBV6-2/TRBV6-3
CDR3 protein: CASSAVWSNQPQHF

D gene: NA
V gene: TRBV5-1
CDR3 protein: CASSRSPGGASYNEQFF

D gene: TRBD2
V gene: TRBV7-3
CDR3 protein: CASSLYPLAGGGAGELFF

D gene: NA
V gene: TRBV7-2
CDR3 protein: CASSLVLTGRRTDTQYF

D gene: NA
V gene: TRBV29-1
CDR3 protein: CSVDTDRNTEAFF

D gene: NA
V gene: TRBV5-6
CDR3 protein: CASGRGSGYTF

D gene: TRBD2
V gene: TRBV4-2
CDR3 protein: CASSQTGTSGRFPEQYF